The text below deals with one TCR beta chain. This receptor's antigen is unknown. No base-level quality is on record; no much larger clone is a single base apart. The CDR3 goes from the cysteine to the valine over 14 residues. CDR3 DNA is the only sequence kept; it has 42 bases, read in frame from the first base. Via the germline V gene (reference sequence), CDR1 is MNHNY and CDR2 SVGAGI. V drops 6 bases and J drops 7 bases, leaving 19 bases in between. Ficoll-Paque density gradient centrifugation was used to isolate PBMCs. The data were taken from a study of T-cell memory formation after mild COVID-19 (dated by TCRdb to 2020 to 2022). Concerning the study at large: TCR sequence clusters from the two donors were found to be largely donor specific. In a couple of donors, T-cell clones that expanded and contracted after mild COVID-19 were tracked by sequencing TCRalpha and TCRbeta repertoires over time. Two young, previously healthy adult volunteers made up the cohort, one male and one female.

The reads were generated on an Illumina NovaSeq 6000. TCRalpha and TCRbeta cDNA libraries were built by 5'RACE with constant-segment primers, adding sample barcodes and unique molecular identifiers. RNA was extracted from every sample with Trizol reagent. Libraries were amplified in two PCR steps, with a second sample barcode and Illumina TruSeq adapters added in the second step. The libraries were sequenced on an Illumina NovaSeq using 2 x 150 bp paired-end reads. Processing in the source paper ran as follows. Demultiplexing of reads and collapsing into UMI-guided consensus sequences were performed with migec v1.2.7. With mixcr v2.1.11, UMI consensuses were aligned to TRA and TRB V and J templates and assembled into clonotypes. Clonotypes were classified as expanded or contracted when called significant by both edgeR and NoisET, with noise models trained on biological replicates. For edgeR calls, a false discovery rate-adjusted p below 0.01 and a log2 fold-change threshold of 1 were applied. As an exploratory analysis of dynamics, max-normalized trajectories of the 1000 most abundant clonotypes were examined by PCA with hierarchical clustering. Separately sequenced CD4+ and CD8+ repertoires were used to assign the CD4 or CD8 phenotype of responding clones. The public reads were run again by TCRdb, first through fastp at Q25 and then through MiXCR, and only productive beta chains were kept. Rows are combined by CDR3 protein, so each entry shows the most common genes and DNA. The V and J calls, along with clone size, are taken from TCRdb and not from the paper's own processing. Present in this sample are around 430,000 distinct CDR3 sequences, about a sixth of which were seen just once. Roughly 21% of the sample is held by the ten biggest clonotypes.

Summary of the overall study and its limitations: SARS-CoV-2 specificity was not confirmed for the second-wave clones peaking on day 37. Some responding clones were found in pre-infection memory, which suggests that pre-existing cross-reactive memory T cells took part in the SARS-CoV-2 response. From day 15 to 85, contracting clones showed balanced CD4/CD8 phenotypes, whereas a second wave of clones that expanded from day 15 to 37 leaned towards CD4+. Contracting CD4+ clones appeared mostly in the CM and EM memory subsets, whereas CD8+ clones were enriched in EMRA. The study covered only a couple of mild cases, and larger cohorts including severe cases with pre-infection samples were considered necessary.

The rearrangement combines TRBV6-6 with TRBJ2-7; no D gene can be assigned with confidence. The sequence came from a man between 18 and 35 years old who had mild COVID-19 (a few samples of this study predate the infection). The sample titles of this study are shuffled in the database, so cell type and time point are left out; the donor was told from shared clones. Sequencing was done on a sample of PBMCs or a T cell subset sorted from them (not recorded which). The CDR3 reads CASSNGKSQGEQYV. The nucleotide sequence is given as TGTGCCAGCAGCAATGGGAAGAGTCAAGGAGAGCAGTACGTC.